These T cell receptor beta chains were read from a single sample in a study of shared clonotypes between healthy human individuals. This table comes from immunoSEQ multiplex PCR, and its TCRdb copy is limited to in-frame clones, with some not included. Of under 1 million clones detected, just over 95% appear once; the ten largest clones hold less than 0.25%. Sample: naive CD8+ T cells sorted from blood. Receptor source: a man aged 25-40 years in good health. Both conserved end residues are trimmed from each CDR3. Each record gives: V gene, J gene, CDR3 protein.

TRBV14	TRBJ1-5	ASSLMTAGRFRHSNQPQH
TRBV4-3	TRBJ2-5	ASSQDILAGRTPQY
TRBV29-1	TRBJ2-7	SVETGTQGYEQY
TRBV27	TRBJ2-7	ASRFTGGEQY
TRBV4-1	TRBJ2-7	ASSLTSTNYEQY
TRBV7-2	TRBJ2-7	ASSLRGSPYEQY
TRBV10-2	TRBJ2-2	ASLGQTNTGELF
TRBV5-8	TRBJ2-7	ASSSLALDYEQY
TRBV27	TRBJ2-2	ASSLSGTGELF
TRBV11-3	TRBJ2-1	ASSLGVGEISEQF
TRBV5-6	TRBJ2-7	ASSYGAAGEQY
TRBV5-5	TRBJ1-5	ASSWTGASNQPQH
TRBV28	TRBJ1-2	ATRQHWTPTGIDGYT
TRBV6-5	TRBJ1-2	ASSYARGHQGYGYT
TRBV29-1	TRBJ2-3	SVEGGQFTDTQY
TRBV10-3	TRBJ2-1	AISEPRTGVPYNEQF
TRBV5-4	TRBJ2-7	ASSLVGDYEQY
TRBV10-3	TRBJ2-5	AISDPGGGRGRETQY
TRBV7-2	TRBJ2-7	ASSLKTGTAYEQY
TRBV5-1	TRBJ2-5	ASSPRKEGRGETQY
TRBV6-1	TRBJ2-7	ASSEDQMIFRTDTYEQY
TRBV23-1	TRBJ2-2	ASSQSRGTGELF
TRBV10-1	TRBJ2-1	ASSEGLAEYSQEQF
TRBV15	TRBJ2-1	ATSRDPRTVAYNEQF
TRBV27	TRBJ2-7	ASSLGVSLYEQY
TRBV7-9	TRBJ2-1	ASSPSGTSAYNEQF
TRBV4-1	TRBJ2-1	ASSPRLAGRGGNEQF
TRBV7-6	TRBJ2-1	ASSLGHYGTGYNEQF
TRBV25-1	TRBJ1-2	ASSESFNYGYT
TRBV15	TRBJ2-2	ATSEESLTGELF
TRBV9	TRBJ2-7	ASSVSETPYEQY
TRBV28	TRBJ2-2	ASKWEDTGELF
TRBV11-2	TRBJ2-5	ASSFGTSGQETQY
TRBV6-5	TRBJ2-1	ASSTQGAHNEQF
TRBV11-2	TRBJ2-1	ASITSGRGVNEQF
TRBV10-3	TRBJ1-2	AITTGAYGYT
TRBV10-3	TRBJ1-1	AISEYGQGTEAF
TRBV15	TRBJ2-3	ATSYGLADTQY
TRBV25-1	TRBJ2-7	ASSTPSHEQY
TRBV29-1	TRBJ2-7	SVEEDRGRNEQY
TRBV28	TRBJ1-1	ASSPITLRGKNTEAF
TRBV29-1	TRBJ2-7	SVVSGSPYEQY
TRBV20-1	TRBJ2-7	SPYEQY
TRBV9	TRBJ2-1	ASSVEGWGPNEQF
TRBV7-8	TRBJ2-1	ASSSGLYNEQF
TRBV7-9	TRBJ2-7	ASSLSLYEQY
TRBV5-1	TRBJ2-3	ASKDRGVDTQY
TRBV7-2	TRBJ2-7	ASSLGTLGSYEQY
TRBV11-2	TRBJ2-7	ASSATGQYSYEQY
TRBV27	TRBJ2-1	ASSILAGRYNEQF
TRBV5-1	TRBJ2-7	ASSPGHSGAYEQY
TRBV7-2	TRBJ1-2	ASSLGDRLGSNYGYT
TRBV7-9	TRBJ2-1	ASRAAPGHIYNEQF
TRBV13	TRBJ1-1	ASSWILGRVNTEAF
TRBV2	TRBJ1-1	ASISGVDGTF
TRBV11-2	TRBJ2-3	ASSHRQGQADTQY
TRBV7-9	TRBJ2-1	ASRSSGGSYNEQF
TRBV28	TRBJ2-5	ASSPPPGQGGETQY
TRBV29-1	TRBJ1-2	SVEIIGGYGYT